This T cell receptor beta chain was sequenced during a study of shared clonotypes between healthy human individuals. Overall study findings and caveats: Generally, estimated richness proved larger in naive subsets than it did in memory subsets. A limitation of the genetic and exposure-history diversity represented arose from few donors.

Details on this clone: Antigen unknown.

The table came from immunoSEQ multiplex PCR; TCRdb's copy has only in-frame clones and leaves some out. Of over a million clones detected, around 97% appear once; the ten largest clones hold 1.2%. The V gene end was trimmed by 5 bases and the J gene end by 3 bases; junction bases not matched to a gene: 5. Germline lookup yields CDR1 SGHTA and CDR2 FQGTGA. The CDR3 contains 16 residues. This clonotype was obtained from a man aged 30 to 39 in good health. Sequenced sample: naive CD4+ T cells sorted from blood. Stated subset: CD45RA+ positively selected. The chain links TRBV7-3 to TRBJ2-1, with TRBD2 identical over 12 bases. The CDR3: CASSRLAGDLYNEQFF. The CDR3 DNA follows: TGTGCCAGCAGCCGACTAGCGGGAGATCTCTACAATGAGCAGTTCTTC.